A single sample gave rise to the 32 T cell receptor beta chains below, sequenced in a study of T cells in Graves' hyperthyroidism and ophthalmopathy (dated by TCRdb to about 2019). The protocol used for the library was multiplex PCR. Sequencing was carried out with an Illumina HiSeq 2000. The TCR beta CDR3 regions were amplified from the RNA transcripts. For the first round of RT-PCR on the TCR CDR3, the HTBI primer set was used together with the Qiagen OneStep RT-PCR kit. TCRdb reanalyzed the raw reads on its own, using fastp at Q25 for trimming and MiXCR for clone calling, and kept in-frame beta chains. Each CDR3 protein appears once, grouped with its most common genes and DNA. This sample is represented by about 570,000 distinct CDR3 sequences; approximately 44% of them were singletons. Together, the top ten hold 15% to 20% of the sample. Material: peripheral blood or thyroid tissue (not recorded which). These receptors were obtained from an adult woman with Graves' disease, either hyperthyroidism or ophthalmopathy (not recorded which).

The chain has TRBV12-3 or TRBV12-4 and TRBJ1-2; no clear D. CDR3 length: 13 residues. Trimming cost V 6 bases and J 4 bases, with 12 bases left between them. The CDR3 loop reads CASSYIVLYGYTF. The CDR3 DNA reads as TGTGCCAGCAGCTACATCGTACTCTATGGCTACACCTTC.

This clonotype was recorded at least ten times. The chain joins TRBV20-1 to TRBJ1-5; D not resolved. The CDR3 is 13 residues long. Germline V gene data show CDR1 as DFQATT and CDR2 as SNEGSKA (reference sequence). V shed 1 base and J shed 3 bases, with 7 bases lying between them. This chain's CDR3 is CSARGVNNQPQHF. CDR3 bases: TGCAGTGCTAGAGGGGTTAACAATCAGCCCCAGCATTTT.

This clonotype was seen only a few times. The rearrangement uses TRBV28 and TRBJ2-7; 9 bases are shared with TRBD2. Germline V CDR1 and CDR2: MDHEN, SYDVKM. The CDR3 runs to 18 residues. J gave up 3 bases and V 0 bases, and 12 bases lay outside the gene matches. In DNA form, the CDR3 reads TGTGCCAGCAGTTTATGGGGTAGCGGGAGATCCTCCCTCTACGAGCAGTACTTC. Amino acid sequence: CASSLWGSGRSSLYEQYF.

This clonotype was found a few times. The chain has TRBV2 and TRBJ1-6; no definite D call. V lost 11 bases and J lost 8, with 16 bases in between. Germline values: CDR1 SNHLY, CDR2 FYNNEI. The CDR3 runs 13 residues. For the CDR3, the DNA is TGTGCCCCCGGGAGCTCTAAGGATTCACCCCTCCACTTT. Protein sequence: CAPGSSKDSPLHF. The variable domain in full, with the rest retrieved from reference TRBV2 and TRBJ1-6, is EPEVTQTPSHQVTQMGQEVILRCVPISNHLYFYWYRQILGQKVEFLVSFYNNEISEKSEIFDDQFSVERPDGSNFTLKIRSTKLEDSAMYFCAPGSSKDSPLHFGNGTRLTVT.

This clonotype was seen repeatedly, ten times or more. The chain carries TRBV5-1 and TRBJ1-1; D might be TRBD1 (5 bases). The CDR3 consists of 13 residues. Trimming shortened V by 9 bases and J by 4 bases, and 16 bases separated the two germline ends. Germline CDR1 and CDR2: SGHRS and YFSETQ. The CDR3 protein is CATSRASGTEAFF. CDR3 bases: TGCGCCACCTCCAGGGCGTCGGGCACTGAAGCTTTCTTT.

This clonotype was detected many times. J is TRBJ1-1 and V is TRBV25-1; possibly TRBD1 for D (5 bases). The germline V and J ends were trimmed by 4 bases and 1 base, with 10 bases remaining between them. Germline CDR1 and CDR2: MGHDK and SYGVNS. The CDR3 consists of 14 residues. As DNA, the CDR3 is TGTGCCAGCAGTGCCTCGGACAAGAACACTGAAGCTTTCTTT. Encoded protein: CASSASDKNTEAFF.

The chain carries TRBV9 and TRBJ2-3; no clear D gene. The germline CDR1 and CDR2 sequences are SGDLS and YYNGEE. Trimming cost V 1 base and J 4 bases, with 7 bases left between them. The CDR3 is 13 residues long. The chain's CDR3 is CASSVRLADTQYF. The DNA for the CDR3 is TGTGCCAGCAGCGTACGGCTAGCAGATACGCAGTATTTT.

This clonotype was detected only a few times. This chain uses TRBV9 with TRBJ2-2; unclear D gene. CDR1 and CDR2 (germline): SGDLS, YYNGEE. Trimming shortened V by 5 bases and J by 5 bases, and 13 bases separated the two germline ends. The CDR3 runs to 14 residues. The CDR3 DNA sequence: TGTGCCAGCAGTTTAAATAGCTGGACCGGGGAGCTGTTTTTT. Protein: CASSLNSWTGELFF.

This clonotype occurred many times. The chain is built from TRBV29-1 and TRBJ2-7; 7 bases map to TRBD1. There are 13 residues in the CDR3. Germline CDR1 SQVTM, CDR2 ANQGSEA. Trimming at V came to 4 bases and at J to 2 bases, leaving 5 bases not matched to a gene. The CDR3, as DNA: TGCAGCGTTGGAGGGGGCGCAACCTACGAGCAGTACTTC. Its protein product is CSVGGGATYEQYF.

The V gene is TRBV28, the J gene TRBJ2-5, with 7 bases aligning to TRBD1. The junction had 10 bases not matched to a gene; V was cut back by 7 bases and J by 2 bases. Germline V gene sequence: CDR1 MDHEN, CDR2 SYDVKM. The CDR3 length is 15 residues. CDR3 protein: CASTQTGSGQETQYF. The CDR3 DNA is TGTGCCAGCACCCAGACAGGGTCGGGGCAAGAGACCCAGTACTTC.

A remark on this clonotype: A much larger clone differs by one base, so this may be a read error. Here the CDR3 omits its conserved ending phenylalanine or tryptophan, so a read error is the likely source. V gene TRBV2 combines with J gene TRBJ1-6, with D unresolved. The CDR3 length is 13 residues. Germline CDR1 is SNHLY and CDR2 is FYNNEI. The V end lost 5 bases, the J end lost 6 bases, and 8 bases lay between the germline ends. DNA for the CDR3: TGTGCCAGCAGTAACCAGCTTAATTCACCCCTCCACCTT. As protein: CASSNQLNSPLHL.

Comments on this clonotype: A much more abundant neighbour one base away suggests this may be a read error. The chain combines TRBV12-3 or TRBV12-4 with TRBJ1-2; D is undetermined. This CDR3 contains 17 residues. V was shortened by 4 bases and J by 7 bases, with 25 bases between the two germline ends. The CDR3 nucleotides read TGTGCCAGCAGTTCCAGGACTGAATCTATCTATGTTGGTGGCTACACCTTC. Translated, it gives CASSSRTESIYVGGYTF.

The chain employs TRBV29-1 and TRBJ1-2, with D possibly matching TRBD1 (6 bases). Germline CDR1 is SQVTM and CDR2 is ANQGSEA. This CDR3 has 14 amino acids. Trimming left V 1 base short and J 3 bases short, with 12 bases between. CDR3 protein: CSVEGTDSYYGYTF. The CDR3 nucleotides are TGCAGCGTTGAAGGGACAGACAGCTACTATGGCTACACCTTC.

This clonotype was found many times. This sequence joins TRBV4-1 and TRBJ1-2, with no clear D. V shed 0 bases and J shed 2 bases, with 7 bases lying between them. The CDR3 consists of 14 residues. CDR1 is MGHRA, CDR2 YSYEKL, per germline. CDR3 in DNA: TGCGCCAGCAGCCAAGAAGGCGGCAACTATGGCTACACCTTC. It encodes CASSQEGGNYGYTF.

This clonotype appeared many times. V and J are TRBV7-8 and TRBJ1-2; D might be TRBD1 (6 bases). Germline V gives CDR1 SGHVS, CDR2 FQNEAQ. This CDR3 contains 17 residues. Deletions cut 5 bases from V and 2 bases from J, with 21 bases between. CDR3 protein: CASSASPRQENNYGYTF. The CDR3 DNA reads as TGTGCCAGCAGCGCCTCACCACGACAGGAAAACAACTATGGCTACACCTTC. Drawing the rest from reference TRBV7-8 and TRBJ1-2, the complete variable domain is GAGVSQSPRYKVAKRGQDVALRCDPISGHVSLFWYQQALGQGPEFLTYFQNEAQLDKSGLPSDRFFAERPEGSVSTLKIQRTQQEDSAVYLCASSASPRQENNYGYTFGSGTRLTVV.

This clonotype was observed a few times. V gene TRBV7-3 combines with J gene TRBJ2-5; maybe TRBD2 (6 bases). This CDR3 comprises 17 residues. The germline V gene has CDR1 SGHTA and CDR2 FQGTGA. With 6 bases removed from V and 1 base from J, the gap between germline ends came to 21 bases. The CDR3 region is CASSPLPRRVIQETQYF. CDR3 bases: TGTGCCAGCAGTCCGCTACCCCGGAGGGTCATCCAAGAGACCCAGTACTTC.

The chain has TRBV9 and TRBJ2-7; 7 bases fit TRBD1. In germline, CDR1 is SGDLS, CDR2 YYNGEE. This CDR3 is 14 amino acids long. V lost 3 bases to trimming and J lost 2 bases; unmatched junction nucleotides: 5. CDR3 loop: CASSEGQLTYEQYF. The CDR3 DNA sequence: TGTGCCAGCAGCGAGGGACAGCTAACCTACGAGCAGTACTTC.

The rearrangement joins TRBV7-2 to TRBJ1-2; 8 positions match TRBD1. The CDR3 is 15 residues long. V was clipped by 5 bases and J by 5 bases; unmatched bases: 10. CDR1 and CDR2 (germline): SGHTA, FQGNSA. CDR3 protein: CASSRGQEAMYGYTF. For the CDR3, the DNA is TGTGCCAGCAGCAGGGGACAGGAAGCTATGTATGGCTACACCTTC.

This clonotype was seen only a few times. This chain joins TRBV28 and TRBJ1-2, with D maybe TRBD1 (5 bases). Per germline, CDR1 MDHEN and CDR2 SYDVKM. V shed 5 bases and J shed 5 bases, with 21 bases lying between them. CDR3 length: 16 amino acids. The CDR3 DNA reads TGTGCCAGCAGTCGCGATTCTGTCCGGGGCGCTTATGGCTACACCTTC. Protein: CASSRDSVRGAYGYTF.

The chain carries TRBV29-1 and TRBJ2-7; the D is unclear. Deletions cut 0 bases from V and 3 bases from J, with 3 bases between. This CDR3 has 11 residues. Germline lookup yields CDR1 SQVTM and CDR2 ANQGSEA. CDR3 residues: CSVEDNYEQYF. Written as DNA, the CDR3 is TGCAGCGTTGAAGATAACTACGAGCAGTACTTC.

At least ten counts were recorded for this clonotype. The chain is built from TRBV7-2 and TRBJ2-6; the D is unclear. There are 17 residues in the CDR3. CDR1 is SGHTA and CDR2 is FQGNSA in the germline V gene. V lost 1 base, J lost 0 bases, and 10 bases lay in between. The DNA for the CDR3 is TGTGCCAGCAGCTTAGTCGACTCTGCCTCTGGGGCCAACGTCCTGACTTTC. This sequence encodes CASSLVDSASGANVLTF.

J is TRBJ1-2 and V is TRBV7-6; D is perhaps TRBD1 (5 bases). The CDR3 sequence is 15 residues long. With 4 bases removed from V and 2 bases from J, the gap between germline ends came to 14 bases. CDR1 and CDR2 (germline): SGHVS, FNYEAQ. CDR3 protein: CASSSGLPMNYGYTF. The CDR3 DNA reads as TGTGCCAGCAGCTCGGGACTGCCGATGAACTATGGCTACACCTTC.

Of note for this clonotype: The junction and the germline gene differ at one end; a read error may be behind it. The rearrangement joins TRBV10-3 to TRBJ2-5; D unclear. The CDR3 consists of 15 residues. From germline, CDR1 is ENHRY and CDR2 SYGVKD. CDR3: CASSYSLAGQETQYF. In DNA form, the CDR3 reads TGTGCCAGCAGTTACTCGCTGGCAGGACAAGAGACCCAGTACTTC.

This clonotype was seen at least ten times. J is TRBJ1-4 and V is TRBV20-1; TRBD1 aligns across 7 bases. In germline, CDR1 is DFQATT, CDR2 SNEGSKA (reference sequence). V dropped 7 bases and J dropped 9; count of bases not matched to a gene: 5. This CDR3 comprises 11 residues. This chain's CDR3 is CSGEGQKKLFF. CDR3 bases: TGCAGTGGCGAGGGACAGAAAAAACTGTTTTTT.

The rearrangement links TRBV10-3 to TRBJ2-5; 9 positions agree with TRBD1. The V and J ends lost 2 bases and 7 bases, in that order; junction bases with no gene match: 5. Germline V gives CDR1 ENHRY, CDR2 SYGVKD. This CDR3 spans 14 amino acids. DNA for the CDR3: TGTGCCATCAGTGAGGGACAGGGGATGAGGACCCAGTACTTC. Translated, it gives CAISEGQGMRTQYF.

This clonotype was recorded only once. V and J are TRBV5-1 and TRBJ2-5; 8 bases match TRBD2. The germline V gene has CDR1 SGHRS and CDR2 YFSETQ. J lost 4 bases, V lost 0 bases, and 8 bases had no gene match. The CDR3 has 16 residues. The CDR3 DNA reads TGCGCCAGCAGCTTGGGGCCTAACCGGGAGGGAGAGACCCAGTACTTC. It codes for CASSLGPNREGETQYF.

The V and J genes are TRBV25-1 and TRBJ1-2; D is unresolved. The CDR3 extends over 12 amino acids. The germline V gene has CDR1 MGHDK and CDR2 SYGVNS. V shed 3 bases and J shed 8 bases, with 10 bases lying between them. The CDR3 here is CASSEVGRGYTF. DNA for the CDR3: TGTGCCAGCAGTGAGGTAGGGCGAGGCTACACCTTC.

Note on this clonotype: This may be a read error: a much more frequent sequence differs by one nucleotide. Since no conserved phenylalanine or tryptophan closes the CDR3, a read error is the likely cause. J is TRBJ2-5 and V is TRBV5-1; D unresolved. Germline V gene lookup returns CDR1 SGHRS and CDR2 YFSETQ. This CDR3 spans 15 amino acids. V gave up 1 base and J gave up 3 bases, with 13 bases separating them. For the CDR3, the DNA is TGCGCCAGCAGCTTGACCAGGAGAATAGAAGAGACCCAGTACGTC. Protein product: CASSLTRRIEETQYV.

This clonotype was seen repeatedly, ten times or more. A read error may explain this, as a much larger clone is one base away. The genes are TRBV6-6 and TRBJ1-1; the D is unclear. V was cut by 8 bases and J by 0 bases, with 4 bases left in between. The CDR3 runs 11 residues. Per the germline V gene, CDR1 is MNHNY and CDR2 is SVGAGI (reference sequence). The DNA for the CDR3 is TGTGCCAGCGGGGTGAACACTGAAGCTTTCTTT. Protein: CASGVNTEAFF.

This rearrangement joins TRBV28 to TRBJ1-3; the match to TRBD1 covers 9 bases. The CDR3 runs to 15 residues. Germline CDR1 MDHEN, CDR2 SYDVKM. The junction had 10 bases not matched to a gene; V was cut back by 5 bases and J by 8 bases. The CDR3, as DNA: TGTGCCAGCAGTGGGACAGGGATCGGAGTATACACCATATATTTT. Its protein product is CASSGTGIGVYTIYF.

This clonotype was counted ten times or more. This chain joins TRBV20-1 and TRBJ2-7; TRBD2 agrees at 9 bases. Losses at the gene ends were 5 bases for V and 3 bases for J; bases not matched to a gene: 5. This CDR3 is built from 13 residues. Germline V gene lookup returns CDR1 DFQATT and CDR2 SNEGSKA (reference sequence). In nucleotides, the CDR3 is TGCAGTGCTCCTGCAGCGGGAGGCTACGAGCAGTACTTC. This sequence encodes CSAPAAGGYEQYF.

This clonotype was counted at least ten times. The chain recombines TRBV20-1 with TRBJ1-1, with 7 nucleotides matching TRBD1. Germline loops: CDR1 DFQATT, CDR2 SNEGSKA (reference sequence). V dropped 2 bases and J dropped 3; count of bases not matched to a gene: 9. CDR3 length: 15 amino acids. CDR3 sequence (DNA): TGCAGTGCTAGAATGTCAGGGGGGCTCGACACTGAAGCTTTCTTT. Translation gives CSARMSGGLDTEAFF.